These T cell receptor beta chains were read from a single sample in a study of T cells in Graves' hyperthyroidism and ophthalmopathy. TCRdb re-analysed the multiplex PCR reads in MiXCR, keeping a single row per CDR3 protein. This table holds roughly 560,000 distinct CDR3 sequences, 14% to 15% found once. The sample consisted of blood. These receptors were obtained from a woman aged 40 to 50 with Graves' ophthalmopathy. CDR3s include the opening cysteine and the closing phenylalanine or tryptophan. D genes are given only for firm matches. The size of a clone is reported for some rows only, either as once, few or many, or as a class for expanded clones.

>many|.|TRBV7-2|TRBJ1-2
TGTGCCAGCAGCCCTAGTCCTTCGTGGGGCTACACCTTC
CASSPSPSWGYTF
>many|TRBD1|TRBV7-8|TRBJ2-5
TGTGCCAGCAGCGCCGGGACAGGGACGGTGTGGGAGACCCAGTACTTC
CASSAGTGTVWETQYF
>.|.|TRBV6-1|TRBJ2-7
TGTGCCAGCAGGCCCTTGGGGGTCCAAGGAGGCTACGAGCAGTACTTC
CASRPLGVQGGYEQYF
>few|.|TRBV6-2/TRBV6-3|TRBJ1-1
TGTGCCAGCAGCGGGCCCCGGGGGGCCTTGAACACTGAAGCTTTCTTT
CASSGPRGALNTEAFF
>many|TRBD1|TRBV28|TRBJ1-5
TGTGCCAGCAGAAAAGGGACAGCCCTTTACGAGCCCCAGCATTTT
CASRKGTALYEPQHF
>many|.|TRBV7-2|TRBJ1-1
TGTGCCAGCAGCCCTTTGTCGGACTGGGGGACTGAAGCTTTCTTT
CASSPLSDWGTEAFF
>.|TRBD1|TRBV5-1|TRBJ1-1
TGCGCCAGCAGCTTACCTCCTTCGACAGGGCGATGGACTGAAGCTTTCTTT
CASSLPPSTGRWTEAFF
>many|.|TRBV12-3/TRBV12-4|TRBJ2-3
TGTGCCAGCATGAGCAGGGAATCGACTTATACGCAGTATTTT
CASMSRESTYTQYF
>.|.|TRBV5-1|TRBJ1-1
TGCGCCAGCAGCTTGGGGGTAGGAGGAGGTGAAGCTTTCTTT
CASSLGVGGGEAFF
>many|.|TRBV11-2|TRBJ2-7
TGTGCCAGCAGCTTAGAAGTGGTCACTAATGGTGCTGTGCAGTACTTC
CASSLEVVTNGAVQYF
>many|.|TRBV4-1|TRBJ1-5
TGCGCCAGCAGCCAAGTCGGGGCCCAGCAGCCCCAGCATTTT
CASSQVGAQQPQHF